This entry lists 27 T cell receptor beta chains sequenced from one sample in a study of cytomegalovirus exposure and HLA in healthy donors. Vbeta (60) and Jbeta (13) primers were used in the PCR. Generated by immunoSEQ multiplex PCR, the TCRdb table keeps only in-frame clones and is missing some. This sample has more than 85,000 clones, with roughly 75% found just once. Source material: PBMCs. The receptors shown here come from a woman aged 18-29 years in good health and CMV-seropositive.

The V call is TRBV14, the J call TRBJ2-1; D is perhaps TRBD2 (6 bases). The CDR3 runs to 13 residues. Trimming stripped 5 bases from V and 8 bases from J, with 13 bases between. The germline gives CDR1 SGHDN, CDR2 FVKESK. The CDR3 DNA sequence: TGTGCCAGCAGCTTGACTAGGGCGGATGAGCAGTTCTTC. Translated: CASSLTRADEQFF.

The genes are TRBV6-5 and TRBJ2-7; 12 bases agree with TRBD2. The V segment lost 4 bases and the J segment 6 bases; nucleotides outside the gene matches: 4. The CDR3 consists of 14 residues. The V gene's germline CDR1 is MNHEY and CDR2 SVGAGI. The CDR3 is CASSLTSGSFEQYF. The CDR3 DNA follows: TGTGCCAGCAGTTTGACTAGCGGGAGCTTCGAGCAGTACTTC.

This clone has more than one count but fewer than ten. The CDR3 loop is CASSKDGPYQPQHF. The CDR3 coding sequence is TGTGCCAGCAGTAAAGATGGCCCCTATCAGCCCCAGCATTTT. The chain carries TRBV6-1 and TRBJ1-5; D ambiguous. There are 14 residues in the CDR3. V was shortened by 5 bases and J by 5 bases, with 13 bases between the two germline ends. The germline V gene encodes CDR1 MNHNS and CDR2 SASEGT.

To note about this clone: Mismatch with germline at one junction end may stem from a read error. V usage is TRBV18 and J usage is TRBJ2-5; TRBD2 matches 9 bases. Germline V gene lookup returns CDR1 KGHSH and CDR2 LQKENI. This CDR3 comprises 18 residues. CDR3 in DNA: TGTGCCAGCTCCCCACGCACTAGCGGGTTTTCTTACCAAGAGACCCAGTACTTC. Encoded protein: CASSPRTSGFSYQETQYF.

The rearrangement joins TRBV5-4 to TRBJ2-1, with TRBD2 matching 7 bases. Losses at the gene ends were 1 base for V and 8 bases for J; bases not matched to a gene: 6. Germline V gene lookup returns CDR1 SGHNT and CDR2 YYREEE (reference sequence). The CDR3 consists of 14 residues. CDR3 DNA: TGTGCCAGCAGCTTGAGGCCTAGCGGTGATGAGCAGTTCTTC. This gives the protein CASSLRPSGDEQFF.

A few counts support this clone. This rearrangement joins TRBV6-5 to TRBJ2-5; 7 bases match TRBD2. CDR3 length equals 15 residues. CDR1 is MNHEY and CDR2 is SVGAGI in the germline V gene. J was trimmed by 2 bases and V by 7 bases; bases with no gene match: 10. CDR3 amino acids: CASKRGGGIQETQYF. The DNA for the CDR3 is TGTGCCAGCAAGAGGGGCGGGGGAATTCAAGAGACCCAGTACTTC.

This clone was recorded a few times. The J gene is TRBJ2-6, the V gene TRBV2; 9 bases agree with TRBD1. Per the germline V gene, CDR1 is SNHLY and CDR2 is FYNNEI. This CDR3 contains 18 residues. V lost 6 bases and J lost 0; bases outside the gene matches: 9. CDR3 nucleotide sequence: TGTGCCAGCAGGCCGATGGGGACAGGGAGCTCTGGGGCCAACGTCCTGACTTTC. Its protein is CASRPMGTGSSGANVLTF.

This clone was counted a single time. CDR3 loop: CASSSRLALGVYEQYF. CDR3 DNA: TGTGCCAGCAGTTCCCGCCTAGCGTTAGGGGTCTACGAGCAGTACTTC. V gene TRBV28 combines with J gene TRBJ2-5; perhaps TRBD2 as D (6 bases). With the DNA end fitting TRBJ2-7 better, the J assignment may be wrong. Germline V gene lookup returns CDR1 MDHEN and CDR2 SYDVKM. The CDR3 extends over 16 amino acids.

CDR3 DNA sequence: TGCGCCAGCAGCACCAATAGGGGGGGCGAGACCCAGTACTTC. The encoded protein is CASSTNRGGETQYF. This chain links TRBV4-1 with TRBJ2-5; possible D gene TRBD2, 7 bases. The V and J ends lost 5 bases and 5 bases respectively, with 15 bases between them. Germline loops: CDR1 MGHRA, CDR2 YSYEKL. The CDR3 spans 14 residues.

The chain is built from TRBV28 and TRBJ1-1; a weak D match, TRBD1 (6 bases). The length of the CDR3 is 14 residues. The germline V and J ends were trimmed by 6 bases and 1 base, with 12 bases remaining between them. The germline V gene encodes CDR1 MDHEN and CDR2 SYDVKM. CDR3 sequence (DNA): TGTGCCAGCAGCAGGGGATGGGGGAACACTGAAGCTTTCTTT. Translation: CASSRGWGNTEAFF.

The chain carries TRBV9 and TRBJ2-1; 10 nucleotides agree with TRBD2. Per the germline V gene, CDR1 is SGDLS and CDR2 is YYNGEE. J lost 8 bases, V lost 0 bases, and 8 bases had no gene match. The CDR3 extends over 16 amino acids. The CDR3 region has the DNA TGTGCCAGCAGCGTAGCTGGGGCTAGCGGGGGCCATGAGCAGTTCTTC. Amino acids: CASSVAGASGGHEQFF. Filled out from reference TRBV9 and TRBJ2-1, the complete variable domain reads DSGVTQTPKHLITATGQRVTLRCSPRSGDLSVYWYQQSLDQGLQFLIQYYNGEERAKGNILERFSAQQFPDLHSELNLSSLELGDSALYFCASSVAGASGGHEQFFGPGTRLTVL.

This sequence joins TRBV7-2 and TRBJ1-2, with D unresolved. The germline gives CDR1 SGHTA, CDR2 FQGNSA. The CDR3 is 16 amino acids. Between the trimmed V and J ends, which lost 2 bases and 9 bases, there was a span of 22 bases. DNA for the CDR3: TGTGCCAGCAGCTTATCATGGTCTGTTACAGACGCGAGCTACACCTTC. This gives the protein CASSLSWSVTDASYTF.

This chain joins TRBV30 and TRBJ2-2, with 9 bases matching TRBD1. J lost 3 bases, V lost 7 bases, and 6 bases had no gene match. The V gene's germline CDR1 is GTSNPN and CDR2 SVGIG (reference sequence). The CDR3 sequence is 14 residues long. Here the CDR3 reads CALQGAMYTGELFF. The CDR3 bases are TGTGCCTTACAGGGGGCGATGTACACCGGGGAGCTGTTTTTT. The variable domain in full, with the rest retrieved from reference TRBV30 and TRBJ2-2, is SQTIHQWPATLVQPVGSPLSLECTVEGTSNPNLYWYRQAAGRGLQLLFYSVGIGQISSEVPQNLSASRPQDRQFILSSKKLLLSDSGFYLCALQGAMYTGELFFGEGSRLTVL.

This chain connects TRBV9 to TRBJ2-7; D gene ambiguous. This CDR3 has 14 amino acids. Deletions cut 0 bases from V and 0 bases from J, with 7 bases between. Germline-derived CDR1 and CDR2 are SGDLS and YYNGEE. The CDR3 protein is CASSVVASSYEQYF. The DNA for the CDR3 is TGTGCCAGCAGCGTAGTGGCTAGCTCCTACGAGCAGTACTTC.

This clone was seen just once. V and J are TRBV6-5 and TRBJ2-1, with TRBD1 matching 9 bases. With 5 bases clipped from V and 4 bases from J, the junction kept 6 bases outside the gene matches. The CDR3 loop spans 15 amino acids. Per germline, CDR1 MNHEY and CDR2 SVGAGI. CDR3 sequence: CASSRQGGAYNEQFF. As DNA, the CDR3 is TGTGCCAGCAGTCGACAGGGGGGAGCTTACAATGAGCAGTTCTTC.

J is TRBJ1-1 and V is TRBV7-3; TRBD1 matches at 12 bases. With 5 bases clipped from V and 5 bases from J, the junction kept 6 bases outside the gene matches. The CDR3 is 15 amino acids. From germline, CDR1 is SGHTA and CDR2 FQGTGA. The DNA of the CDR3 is TGTGCCAGCAGCCTAGGGGACAGGGGGCTTACTGAAGCTTTCTTT. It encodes CASSLGDRGLTEAFF.

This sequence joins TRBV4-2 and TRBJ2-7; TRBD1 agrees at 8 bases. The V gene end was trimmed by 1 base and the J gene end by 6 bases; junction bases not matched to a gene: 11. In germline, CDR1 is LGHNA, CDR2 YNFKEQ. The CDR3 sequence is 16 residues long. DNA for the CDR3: TGTGCCAGCAGCCAAGTCCGGGACAGGCGACTTAGCGAGCAGTACTTC. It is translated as CASSQVRDRRLSEQYF.

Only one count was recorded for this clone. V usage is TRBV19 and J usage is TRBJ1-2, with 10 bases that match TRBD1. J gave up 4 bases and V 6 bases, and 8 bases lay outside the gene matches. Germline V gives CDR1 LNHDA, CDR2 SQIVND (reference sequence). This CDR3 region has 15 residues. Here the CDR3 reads CASRLGTGDAYGYTF. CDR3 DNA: TGTGCCAGTAGACTAGGGACAGGGGACGCCTATGGCTACACCTTC.

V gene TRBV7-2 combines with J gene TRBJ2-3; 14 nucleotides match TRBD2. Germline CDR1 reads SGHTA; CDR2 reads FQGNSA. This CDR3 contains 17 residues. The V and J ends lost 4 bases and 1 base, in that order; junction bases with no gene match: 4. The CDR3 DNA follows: TGTGCCAGCAGCTCCAGACTAGCGGGAGGGGGCACAGATACGCAGTATTTT. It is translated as CASSSRLAGGGTDTQYF.

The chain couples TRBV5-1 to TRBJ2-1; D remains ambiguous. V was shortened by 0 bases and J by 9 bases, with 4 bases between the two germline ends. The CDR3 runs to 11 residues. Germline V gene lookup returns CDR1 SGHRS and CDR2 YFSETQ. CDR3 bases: TGCGCCAGCAGCTTGGGGAGTGAGCAGTTCTTC. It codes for CASSLGSEQFF.

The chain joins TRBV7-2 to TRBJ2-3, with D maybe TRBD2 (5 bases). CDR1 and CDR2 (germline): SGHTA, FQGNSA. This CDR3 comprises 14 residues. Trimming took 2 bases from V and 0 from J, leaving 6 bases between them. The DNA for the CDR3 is TGTGCCAGCAGCTTAAGGACTAGCACAGATACGCAGTATTTT. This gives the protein CASSLRTSTDTQYF.

The CDR3: CAWSLRVVPEQFF. CDR3 bases: TGTGCCTGGAGTTTGCGGGTCGTTCCTGAGCAGTTCTTC. V usage is TRBV30 and J usage is TRBJ2-1; a weak D match, TRBD2 (5 bases). CDR3 length equals 13 residues. CDR1 is GTSNPN, CDR2 SVGIG, per germline (reference sequence). V lost 2 bases and J lost 9, with 14 bases in between. The whole variable domain, filled in from reference TRBV30 and TRBJ2-1, reads SQTIHQWPATLVQPVGSPLSLECTVEGTSNPNLYWYRQAAGRGLQLLFYSVGIGQISSEVPQNLSASRPQDRQFILSSKKLLLSDSGFYLCAWSLRVVPEQFFGPGTRLTVL.

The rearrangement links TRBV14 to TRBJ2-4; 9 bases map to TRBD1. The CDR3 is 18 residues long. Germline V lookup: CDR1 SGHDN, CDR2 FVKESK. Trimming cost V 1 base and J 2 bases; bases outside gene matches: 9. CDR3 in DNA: TGTGCCAGCAGCCAAGGAGCCGGGACAGGGACAACCAAAAACATTCAGTACTTC. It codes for CASSQGAGTGTTKNIQYF. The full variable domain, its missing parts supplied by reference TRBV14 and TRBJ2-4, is EAGVTQFPSHSVIEKGQTVTLRCDPISGHDNLYWYRRVMGKEIKFLLHFVKESKQDESGMPNNRFLAERTGGTYSTLKVQPAELEDSGVYFCASSQGAGTGTTKNIQYFGAGTRLSVL.

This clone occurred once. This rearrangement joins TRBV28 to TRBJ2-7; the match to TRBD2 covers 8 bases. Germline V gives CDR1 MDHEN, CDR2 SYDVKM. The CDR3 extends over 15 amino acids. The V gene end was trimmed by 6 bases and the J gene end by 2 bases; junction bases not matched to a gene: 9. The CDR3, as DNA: TGTGCCAGCAGACCTACTAGCGGAGGGACCTACGAGCAGTACTTC. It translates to CASRPTSGGTYEQYF.

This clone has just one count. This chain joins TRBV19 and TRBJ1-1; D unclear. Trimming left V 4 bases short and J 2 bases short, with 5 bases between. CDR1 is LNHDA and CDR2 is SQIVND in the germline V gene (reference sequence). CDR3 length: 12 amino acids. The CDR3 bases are TGTGCCAGTAGTACAGGTAACACTGAAGCTTTCTTT. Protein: CASSTGNTEAFF.

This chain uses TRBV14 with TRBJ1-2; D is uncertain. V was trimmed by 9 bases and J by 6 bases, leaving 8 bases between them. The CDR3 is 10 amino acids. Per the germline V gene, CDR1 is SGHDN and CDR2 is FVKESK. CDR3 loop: CARRWDGYTF. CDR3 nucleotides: TGTGCCAGGAGGTGGGATGGCTACACCTTC.

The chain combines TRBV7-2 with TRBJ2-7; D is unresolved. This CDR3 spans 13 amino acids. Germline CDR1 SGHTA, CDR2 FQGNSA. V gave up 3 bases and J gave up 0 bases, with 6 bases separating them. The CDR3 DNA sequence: TGTGCCAGCAGCTTCTACTACTCCTACGAGCAGTACTTC. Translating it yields CASSFYYSYEQYF.